This TCR beta chain was obtained from a study of T-cell reconstitution after alpha-beta-depleted transplantation in children. V lost 7 bases, J lost 5 bases, and 13 bases stayed unmatched. Germline CDR1 and CDR2: LNHDA and SQIVND (reference sequence). This CDR3 has 18 amino acids. During its preparation, the TCRbeta library received unique molecular identifiers. TCRdb re-called the PCR reads through MiXCR, storing one row per CDR3 protein. The sample holds 500,000 to 650,000 distinct CDR3 sequences, about 10% seen once. The chain employs TRBV19 and TRBJ2-2, with 13 positions matching TRBD2. This TCR was recovered from a female patient under 10 years old who had a stem cell transplant for aplastic anemia, so the T cells may come from the graft donor. The sample consisted of PBMCs, mostly from graft donor cells, taken 180 days after TCRalphabeta/CD19-depleted stem cell transplant. The CDR3 nucleotides are TGTGCCAGTATAAATTTTGGACTAGCGGGAGAGAGGACCGGGGAGCTGTTTTTT. Translation gives CASINFGLAGERTGELFF.